This T cell receptor (beta chain) appears in the sequencing data of a study of identical twins. Study-wide findings and caveats: Some out-of-frame alpha sequences were shared by twins, and these showed excess low generation probability.

A note on this clonotype: Its antigen is unidentified.

TCRdb reprocessed the 5' RACE reads with MiXCR, giving one entry per CDR3 protein. The profile shows under 900,000 distinct CDR3 sequences, approximately 13% of them singletons. The data also belong to a second study, concerning yellow fever vaccine responses in identical twins.

Sequencing was performed on PBMCs. The sequence was obtained from a woman between 18 and 30 years old in good health.

CDR3 in amino acids: CATSDLSGPGPYEQFF. The CDR3 DNA sequence: TGTGCCACCAGTGACTTAAGCGGTCCTGGGCCATATGAGCAGTTCTTC. The chain links TRBV24-1 to TRBJ2-1, with D perhaps matching TRBD2 (5 bases). Deletions cut 4 bases from V and 8 bases from J, with 20 bases between. Germline values: CDR1 KGHDR, CDR2 SFDVKD. The CDR3 is made up of 16 amino acids.